This note documents a single T cell receptor (beta chain) sequence. Its antigen remains undetermined. This record belongs to a study of T cells expressing NK-cell markers (dated by TCRdb to the early 2020s). With regard to the full study: Three sorted T-cell subsets (CD3+CD56+NKG2C+, CD3+CD56+NKG2C- and CD3+CD56-NKG2C+) from about 8 donors had their TCR beta-chain repertoires profiled. The eight sequenced donors were randomly selected healthy volunteers, three men and five women. Of the eight sequenced donors, seven were found to be HCMV-seropositive and one was found to be HCMV-seronegative. Sequencing of the libraries produced 2 x 150 bp reads on Illumina HiSeq 2000/2500, MiSeq or NextSeq. The study at large found these results: Whether the expanded NKG2C-expressing T cell clones were specific for HCMV antigens remained unclear. For about 6 donors, the dominant CD3+CD56+NKG2C+ clonotypes were among the top 10 CD8+ clonotypes and accounted for about 1.0-8% of CD8+ T cells. Those dominant clonotypes were again the most abundant among CD3+CD56-NKG2C+ cells in a handful of donors, at 28.3-60.1%.

HCMV-specific IgG was detected in serum with a commercial ELISA kit to determine HCMV serostatus. Ficoll density gradient centrifugation was used to isolate peripheral blood mononuclear cells from blood. CDR1 is given as LNHDA and CDR2 as SQIVND, both from the germline V gene (reference sequence). The CDR3, cysteine through phenylalanine, is 12 amino acids long. No DNA sequence was recorded. The instrument was an Illumina HiSeq 2000. TCR beta cDNA libraries were prepared using 5'RACE template switching, which introduced a universal primer site and unique molecular identifiers. cDNA synthesis was primed from the TCR beta constant segment, followed by two successive PCR amplification steps. The paper's processing steps were these. MIGEC was used to demultiplex reads and group reads by UMI, and MiTCR was used to assemble and quantify clonotypes. Only TCR cDNA sequences supported by at least two reads were kept to exclude erroneous sequences. The tcR package was used for downstream repertoire analysis, and clonotypes were matched between fractions using CDR3 nucleotide sequence together with V segment. VDJmatch was used to annotate antigen specificity against VDJdb, with one amino acid substitution allowed in CDR3. Each entry corresponds to one CDR3 protein sequence from reads that TCRdb reprocessed, and DNA is not given. TCRdb's processing, not the authors', yielded these V and J calls. The sample's own table lists approximately 380,000 distinct CDR3 sequences. Jointly, the top ten make up 5.2% of the sample.

The chain is assembled from TRBV19 and TRBJ2-2. Sequencing was carried out using blood T cells: a sorted CD56 or NKG2C T cell subset, CD4+ or CD8+ T cells, or bulk PBMC T cells (not recorded which). This TCR was sampled from a man aged 18-75 years in good health. The CDR3 protein sequence reads: CASSLLTGELFF.